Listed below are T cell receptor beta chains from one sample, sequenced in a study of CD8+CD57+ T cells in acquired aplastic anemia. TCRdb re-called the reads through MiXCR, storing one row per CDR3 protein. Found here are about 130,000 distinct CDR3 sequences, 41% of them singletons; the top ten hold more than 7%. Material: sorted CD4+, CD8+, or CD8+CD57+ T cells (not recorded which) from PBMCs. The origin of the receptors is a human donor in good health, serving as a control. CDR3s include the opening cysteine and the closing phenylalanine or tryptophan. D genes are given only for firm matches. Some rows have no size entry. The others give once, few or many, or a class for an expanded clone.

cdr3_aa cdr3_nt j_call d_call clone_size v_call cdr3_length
CASSTSGTVDEQFF TGTGCCAGCAGCACCTCGGGGACAGTTGATGAGCAGTTCTTC TRBJ2-1 TRBD1 once TRBV5-5 14
CASSPLQAAYTQYF TGTGCCAGCAGCCCCCTCCAGGCAGCGTATACGCAGTATTTT TRBJ2-3 NA many TRBV9 14
CASSLARPGTVPYEQYF TGTGCCAGCAGCTTAGCGCGTCCCGGGACCGTCCCCTACGAGCAGTACTTC TRBJ2-7 NA NA TRBV7-6 17
CAISESDGRGGGYTF TGTGCCATCAGTGAGTCAGACGGACGGGGAGGTGGCTACACCTTC TRBJ1-2 NA medium-sized TRBV10-3 15
CASSLRGFIGTQDF TGTGCCAGCAGTTTAAGGGGGTTTATTGGGACCCAGGACTTC TRBJ2-5 NA few TRBV12-3/TRBV12-4 14
CASSSEGLARETQYF TGTGCCAGCAGCTCGGAGGGACTAGCACGTGAGACCCAGTACTTC TRBJ2-5 TRBD2 many TRBV5-8 15
CASSRDRQSNHEQYF TGTGCCAGCTCTCGGGATAGACAGTCGAACCACGAGCAGTACTTC TRBJ2-7 NA many TRBV2 15
CASSLDSGTQYF TGTGCCAGCAGCTTAGATTCGGGTACCCAGTACTTC TRBJ2-5 NA NA TRBV7-9 12
CASQVAGLNF TGTGCCAGTCAAGTGGCAGGGTTGAACTTC TRBJ2-7 NA NA TRBV2 10
CATSREGSGYEQYF TGTGCCACCAGCAGAGAAGGATCCGGGTACGAGCAGTACTTC TRBJ2-7 NA once TRBV15 14
CASSPGGGATDGYTF TGTGCCAGCAGCCCAGGGGGAGGGGCAACAGACGGCTACACCTTC TRBJ1-2 TRBD1 NA TRBV7-9 15
CASSTGGDLEHNEQFF TGTGCCAGCTCAACGGGAGGGGACCTGGAACACAATGAGCAGTTCTTC TRBJ2-1 TRBD2 NA TRBV18 16
CASSDWGTETGRRYEQYF TGTGCCAGCAGTGATTGGGGGACAGAAACAGGACGGAGATACGAGCAGTACTTC TRBJ2-7 TRBD1 many TRBV6-1 18
CASSATDGDNSPLHF TGTGCCAGCAGCGCGACGGACGGAGATAATTCACCCCTCCACTTT TRBJ1-6 NA NA TRBV6-4 15
CSAGTRYKGTEAFF TGCAGTGCTGGCACAAGGTATAAGGGCACTGAAGCTTTCTTT TRBJ1-1 NA many TRBV20-1 14
CSARVLAGGVGETQYF TGCAGTGCTAGAGTACTAGCGGGGGGAGTAGGAGAGACCCAGTACTTC TRBJ2-5 TRBD2 many TRBV20-1 16
CASSPRSSGGAYEQYF TGTGCCAGCAGCCCTCGAAGTAGCGGGGGGGCCTACGAGCAGTACTTC TRBJ2-7 TRBD2 few TRBV11-2 16
CATSDTGTGWLEQYF TGTGCCACCAGTGACACCGGGACAGGGTGGTTGGAGCAGTACTTC TRBJ2-7 TRBD1 many TRBV24-1 15
CACSPSSGLAGADTQYF TGTGCCTGCTCACCCTCGTCTGGACTAGCAGGAGCAGATACGCAGTATTTT TRBJ2-3 TRBD2 once TRBV18 17
CASTVGRANGGELFF TGTGCCAGTACCGTTGGGCGGGCTAATGGCGGGGAGCTGTTTTTT TRBJ2-2 NA many TRBV19 15
CASSLRREGLSPLHF TGTGCCAGCAGCTTGCGTCGGGAGGGACTTTCACCCCTCCACTTT TRBJ1-6 NA NA TRBV5-4 15
CASSLYRGANYGYTF TGTGCCAGCAGTTTATATCGGGGGGCAAACTATGGCTACACCTTC TRBJ1-2 NA NA TRBV27 15
CAISGTGASYEQYF TGTGCCATCAGTGGGACAGGGGCCTCCTACGAGCAGTACTTC TRBJ2-7 TRBD1 NA TRBV10-3 14
CASRRTGLIYNSPLHF TGTGCCAGCAGACGGACAGGTCTCATCTATAATTCACCCCTCCACTTT TRBJ1-6 TRBD1 many TRBV27 16
CASSTFAGVSDTQYF TGTGCCAGCAGTACCTTCGCGGGAGTGTCGGATACGCAGTATTTT TRBJ2-3 TRBD2 many TRBV6-1 15
CASSLVGGTLYEQYF TGTGCCAGCAGCTTAGTCGGGGGGACCCTCTACGAGCAGTACTTC TRBJ2-7 TRBD2 many TRBV7-9 15
CASSIDTGAGEKLFF TGTGCCAGTAGTATAGACACAGGGGCGGGAGAAAAACTGTTTTTT TRBJ1-4 TRBD1 many TRBV19 15
CASSPRWDSPLHF TGTGCCAGCAGCCCCCGATGGGATTCACCCCTCCACTTT TRBJ1-6 NA NA TRBV7-6 13
CASSQGRQEGAYGYTF TGTGCCAGCAGCCAAGGACGGCAGGAGGGGGCCTATGGCTACACCTTC TRBJ1-2 TRBD1 many TRBV4-2 16
CASSSVSSTEAFF TGCGCCAGCAGCTCGGTTTCGTCCACTGAAGCTTTCTTT TRBJ1-1 NA NA TRBV5-1 13
CASSVSGFDTEAFF TGTGCCAGCAGCGTATCAGGGTTCGACACTGAAGCTTTCTTT TRBJ1-1 NA many TRBV9 14
CASSAINREDTQYF TGTGCCAGCAGCGCCATTAACAGGGAAGATACGCAGTATTTT TRBJ2-3 NA many TRBV9 14
CASRGFGGLSTDTQYF TGTGCCAGCAGGGGGTTTGGCGGCTTAAGCACAGATACGCAGTATTTT TRBJ2-3 NA many TRBV2 16